Following are 25 T cell receptor beta chains from one sample sequenced in a study of CD8 T cells in ankylosing spondylitis. TCRdb re-analysed the 5' RACE reads in MiXCR, keeping a single row per CDR3 protein. The repertoire holds 200,000 to 300,000 distinct CDR3 sequences, with around 25% as singletons. Material: blood, either unsorted or a sorted T cell fraction (not recorded which). The source is a male donor with ankylosing spondylitis or in good health (not recorded which).

This clonotype was counted a few times. In DNA, the CDR3 is TGTGCCATCAGCGACGGGGGAGGCACTGAAGCTTTCTTT. It translates to CAISDGGGTEAFF. The chain is built from TRBV10-3 and TRBJ1-1; perhaps TRBD1 as D (5 bases). This CDR3 contains 13 residues. The germline CDR1 and CDR2 sequences are ENHRY and SYGVKD. V lost 6 bases to trimming and J lost 4 bases, with 12 bases between them.

This clonotype was counted ten times or more. At one of its ends the junction is not consistent with the germline gene, which may arise from a read error. The chain recombines TRBV7-3 with TRBJ1-5; 7 nucleotides agree with TRBD1. In germline, CDR1 is SGHTA, CDR2 FQGTGA. The CDR3 has 14 residues. The CDR3 protein is CASSLTGDGQPQHF. CDR3 DNA sequence: TGTGCCAGCAGCCTAACAGGGGACGGTCAGCCCCAGCATTTT.

CDR3 coding DNA: TGTGCCAGCAGTCGGGACCTAACATACGAGCAGTACTTC. It encodes CASSRDLTYEQYF. This sequence joins TRBV6-1 and TRBJ2-7; perhaps D is TRBD1 or TRBD2 (5 bases each). Trimming left V 5 bases short and J 4 bases short, with 12 bases between. The germline gives CDR1 MNHNS, CDR2 SASEGT. CDR3 length: 13 amino acids.

This clonotype was picked up a small number of times. The chain is built from TRBV6-1 and TRBJ2-7; D is possibly TRBD1 (7 bases). This CDR3 contains 13 residues. In germline, CDR1 is MNHNS, CDR2 SASEGT. Trimming pared 6 bases from V and 3 bases from J, leaving 12 bases between. Written as DNA, the CDR3 is TGTGCCAGCAGGGGCGGGACAGACTACGAGCAGTACTTC. Encoded protein: CASRGGTDYEQYF.

Many counts were recorded for this clonotype. This chain links TRBV10-3 with TRBJ2-1, with D possibly called TRBD1 or TRBD2 (5 bases each). This CDR3 contains 13 residues. With 2 bases removed from V and 6 bases from J, the gap between germline ends came to 8 bases. From germline, CDR1 is ENHRY and CDR2 SYGVKD. The CDR3 loop is CAISEEGLNEQFF. The CDR3 DNA reads TGTGCCATCAGTGAGGAGGGGCTCAATGAGCAGTTCTTC.

The chain recombines TRBV7-2 with TRBJ2-2; D might be TRBD1 (5 bases). The CDR3 runs 16 residues. Germline loops: CDR1 SGHTA, CDR2 FQGNSA. Trimming took off 2 bases at V and 0 bases at J, with 10 bases between the two ends. CDR3 amino acids: CASSLRPGTNTGELFF. CDR3 bases: TGTGCCAGCAGCTTACGGCCAGGGACGAACACCGGGGAGCTGTTTTTT.

This clonotype was detected many times. The rearrangement joins TRBV28 to TRBJ1-1; the D is unclear. Germline-derived CDR1 and CDR2 are MDHEN and SYDVKM. The V gene lost 7 bases and the J gene lost 10 bases, with 22 bases spanning the gap. This CDR3 is 14 amino acids long. CDR3 residues: CASNRRVPTVVAFF. The DNA of the CDR3 is TGTGCCAGCAACAGAAGAGTCCCAACGGTGGTAGCTTTCTTT. Variable domain in full (rest from reference TRBV28 and TRBJ1-1): DVKVTQSSRYLVKRTGEKVFLECVQDMDHENMFWYRQDPGLGLRLIYFSYDVKMKEKGDIPEGYSVSREKKERFSLILESASTNQTSMYLCASNRRVPTVVAFFGQGTRLTVV.

The rearrangement links TRBV18 to TRBJ2-6, with no clear D. The CDR3 extends over 15 amino acids. The V end lost 4 bases, the J end lost 2 bases, and 9 bases lay between the germline ends. Germline-derived CDR1 and CDR2 are KGHSH and LQKENI. The CDR3 here is CASSLLGTGANVLTF. CDR3 bases: TGTGCCAGCTCACTATTGGGAACTGGGGCCAACGTCCTGACTTTC.

The J gene is TRBJ1-3, the V gene TRBV7-6; TRBD1 might be the D (5 bases). Germline V gene data show CDR1 as SGHVS and CDR2 as FNYEAQ. The CDR3 extends over 16 amino acids. V lost 0 bases to trimming and J lost 2 bases, with 11 bases between them. The CDR3 protein is CASSLARSRAGNTIYF. The CDR3, as DNA: TGTGCCAGCAGCTTAGCGCGGTCCAGGGCTGGAAACACCATATATTTT.

V and J are TRBV4-2 and TRBJ2-1; 8 nucleotides line up with TRBD2. The CDR3 is 13 amino acids. Germline V lookup: CDR1 LGHNA, CDR2 YNFKEQ. The V gene end was trimmed by 4 bases and the J gene end by 9 bases; junction bases not matched to a gene: 5. CDR3 sequence (DNA): TGTGCCAGCAGCCCACGGGGGGGCAGTGAGCAGTTCTTC. This sequence encodes CASSPRGGSEQFF.

The V call is TRBV10-3, the J call TRBJ2-2, with unresolved D. V shed 0 bases and J shed 5 bases, with 10 bases lying between them. The CDR3 runs to 15 residues. The V gene's germline CDR1 is ENHRY and CDR2 SYGVKD. CDR3 bases: TGTGCCATCAGTGAGTCAGGTCCACCGACCGGGGAGCTGTTTTTT. It encodes CAISESGPPTGELFF.

This clonotype showed up just a few times. This rearrangement joins TRBV12-3 or TRBV12-4 to TRBJ2-5, with D perhaps matching TRBD1 or TRBD2 (5 bases each). Trimming removed 4 bases at V and 0 bases at J, with 9 bases between. The CDR3 sequence is 14 residues long. Written as DNA, the CDR3 is TGTGCCAGCAGTTCCCCGGGACACCAAGAGACCCAGTACTTC. This encodes CASSSPGHQETQYF.

The V gene is TRBV7-9, the J gene TRBJ2-7; TRBD2 aligns across 7 bases. CDR1 is SEHNR and CDR2 is FQNEAQ in the germline V gene (reference sequence). The CDR3 is 15 amino acids. Trimming at V came to 5 bases and at J to 6 bases, leaving 13 bases not matched to a gene. The CDR3 nucleotides read TGTGCCAGCAGCCACCAAGCGGGGCCGTGGGGCGAGCAGTACTTC. It yields the protein CASSHQAGPWGEQYF. The full variable domain, with the rest looked up from reference TRBV7-9 and TRBJ2-7, is DTGVSQNPRHKITKRGQNVTFRCDPISEHNRLYWYRQTLGQGPEFLTYFQNEAQLEKSRLLSDRFSAERPKGSFSTLEIQRTEQGDSAMYLCASSHQAGPWGEQYFGPGTRLTVT.

This clonotype was detected once. The chain couples TRBV2 to TRBJ2-7, with D unresolved. Trimming removed 11 bases from V and 1 base from J, with 30 bases in between. Germline CDR1 is SNHLY and CDR2 is FYNNEI. This CDR3 comprises 18 residues. The CDR3 DNA reads TGTGCCCTCAGTTTATCGGGCAGGTTGATTGGTGGGTCCTACGAGCAGTACTTC. This codes for CALSLSGRLIGGSYEQYF.

V gene TRBV4-2 combines with J gene TRBJ1-1, with D possibly being TRBD1 (5 bases). The germline gives CDR1 LGHNA, CDR2 YNFKEQ. The CDR3 has 15 amino acids. The V end was cut by 0 bases, the J end by 7 bases, with 15 bases between. CDR3 in amino acids: CASSQEGDGRSEAFF. DNA for the CDR3: TGTGCCAGCAGCCAAGAAGGGGATGGACGGAGTGAAGCTTTCTTT.

Ten or more counts support this clonotype. The chain combines TRBV7-9 with TRBJ2-5, with D possibly matching TRBD2 (6 bases). Germline assignment: CDR1 SEHNR and CDR2 FQNEAQ (reference sequence). Between the trimmed V and J ends, which lost 3 bases and 2 bases, there was a span of 16 bases. The CDR3 consists of 16 residues. The CDR3 DNA follows: TGTGCCAGCAGCTTCACCGGGGCCGGGGGTCAAGAGACCCAGTACTTC. Its protein product is CASSFTGAGGQETQYF.

This clonotype was observed a handful of times. This chain uses TRBV10-3 with TRBJ2-7; perhaps TRBD1 as D (6 bases). The CDR3 covers 15 residues. Between the trimmed V and J ends, which lost 4 bases and 6 bases, there was a span of 19 bases. Germline V gene lookup returns CDR1 ENHRY and CDR2 SYGVKD. CDR3 residues: CAISGGPGMDSEQYF. Written as DNA, the CDR3 is TGTGCCATCAGTGGAGGCCCGGGGATGGACAGCGAGCAGTACTTC.

The chain joins TRBV12-3 or TRBV12-4 to TRBJ2-5, with no clear D. This CDR3 has 15 residues. Trimming removed 5 bases at V and 5 bases at J, with 18 bases between. CDR3 amino acids: CASSGWAQQYETQYF. CDR3 sequence (DNA): TGTGCCAGCAGTGGTTGGGCCCAGCAGTACGAGACCCAGTACTTC.

J is TRBJ1-1 and V is TRBV2; possibly TRBD1 for D (6 bases). The CDR3 has 14 residues. From germline, CDR1 is SNHLY and CDR2 FYNNEI. Trimming cost V 6 bases and J 0 bases, with 11 bases left between them. CDR3 sequence: CASSAQGLNTEAFF. The CDR3 bases are TGTGCCAGCAGCGCACAGGGTCTGAACACTGAAGCTTTCTTT.

The chain employs TRBV20-1 and TRBJ2-1; D may be TRBD2 (5 bases). V lost 6 bases to trimming and J lost 9 bases, with 24 bases between them. The germline V gene encodes CDR1 DFQATT and CDR2 SNEGSKA (reference sequence). The CDR3 length is 15 residues. The CDR3 coding sequence is TGCAGTGCCTCTAATCTACTAGATATCGGGTCTGAGCAGTTCTTC. This gives the protein CSASNLLDIGSEQFF.

This clonotype appeared a few times. The chain carries TRBV12-3 or TRBV12-4 and TRBJ1-1; D unclear. This CDR3 is built from 14 residues. The ends were cut back, 9 bases at V and 5 bases at J, with 19 bases in the middle. The CDR3 is CASSGTGLRTEAFF. Here the CDR3 DNA reads TGTGCCAGTAGTGGTACGGGATTGAGGACTGAAGCTTTCTTT.

Many counts were recorded for this clonotype. V is TRBV7-2 and J is TRBJ1-3, with TRBD1 matching 7 bases. CDR3 length: 15 residues. Germline CDR1 and CDR2: SGHTA and FQGNSA. V shed 5 bases and J 1 base; nucleotides not matched to a gene: 5. The CDR3 spells CASSTRGPSGNTIYF. The CDR3 DNA follows: TGTGCCAGCAGCACAAGGGGGCCATCTGGAAACACCATATATTTT. The full variable domain, with the rest looked up from reference TRBV7-2 and TRBJ1-3, is GAGVSQSPSNKVTEKGKDVELRCDPISGHTALYWYRQSLGQGLEFLIYFQGNSAPDKSGLPSDRFSAERTGGSVSTLTIQRTQQEDSAVYLCASSTRGPSGNTIYFGEGSWLTVV.

The chain joins TRBV28 to TRBJ2-5, with D perhaps matching TRBD1 or TRBD2 (7 bases each). CDR3 size: 14 residues. The V end lost 11 bases, the J end lost 2 bases, and 18 bases lay between the germline ends. Germline values: CDR1 MDHEN, CDR2 SYDVKM. The DNA of the CDR3 is TGTGCCGGGGGGGGCAGGGGGATTCAAGAGACCCAGTACTTC. Amino acid sequence: CAGGGRGIQETQYF.

This clonotype was counted at least ten times. This chain joins TRBV20-1 and TRBJ1-2; TRBD1 might be the D (6 bases). Germline V CDR1 and CDR2: DFQATT, SNEGSKA (reference sequence). The CDR3 length is 12 residues. The V gene lost 5 bases and the J gene lost 8 bases, with 15 bases spanning the gap. CDR3 DNA: TGCAGTGCTTCGCCGGGGGGCGACGGCTACACCTTC. Translated, it gives CSASPGGDGYTF.

In nucleotides, the CDR3 is TGTGCCAGCAGCCCCAGGGGGCGGCTGGACGAGCAGTACTTC. Translation: CASSPRGRLDEQYF. The chain is built from TRBV7-2 and TRBJ2-7; 8 bases are a match to TRBD1. The CDR3 spans 14 residues. V lost 5 bases to trimming and J lost 5 bases; unmatched junction nucleotides: 8. Germline CDR1 is SGHTA and CDR2 is FQGNSA.